This T cell receptor beta chain was retrieved from a study of blood T cell repertoires in COVID-19. The CDR3 has 15 amino acids. Germline-derived CDR1 and CDR2 are SGHAT and FQNNGV. Trimming cost V 0 bases and J 6 bases; bases outside gene matches: 4. Only in-frame clones appear in the TCRdb table, and some are missing; sequencing was by immunoSEQ multiplex PCR. Altogether approximately 150,000 clones are present, around 90% being singletons, with the ten largest covering around 1.6%. This sequence originates from a human donor in a cohort sampled during active COVID-19. The chain couples TRBV11-2 to TRBJ1-5, with 8 bases matching TRBD1. Sequenced sample: peripheral blood. The CDR3, as DNA: TGTGCCAGCAGCTTAGACAGGGGGCGAGGTCAGCCCCAGCATTTT. This encodes CASSLDRGRGQPQHF.